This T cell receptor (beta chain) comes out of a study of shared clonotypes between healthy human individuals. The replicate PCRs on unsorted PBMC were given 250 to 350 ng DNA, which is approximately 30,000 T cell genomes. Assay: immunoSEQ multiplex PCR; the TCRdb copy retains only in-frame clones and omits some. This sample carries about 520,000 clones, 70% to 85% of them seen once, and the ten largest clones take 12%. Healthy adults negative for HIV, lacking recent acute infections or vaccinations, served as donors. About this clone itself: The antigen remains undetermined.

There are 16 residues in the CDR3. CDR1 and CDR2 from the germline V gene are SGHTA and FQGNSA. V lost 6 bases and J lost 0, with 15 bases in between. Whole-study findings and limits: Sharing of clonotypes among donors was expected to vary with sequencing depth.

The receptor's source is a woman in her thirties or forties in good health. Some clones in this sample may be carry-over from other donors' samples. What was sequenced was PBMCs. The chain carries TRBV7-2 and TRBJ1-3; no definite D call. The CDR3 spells CASRAGGPSSGNTIYF. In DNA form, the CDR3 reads TGTGCCAGCAGGGCGGGAGGGCCTTCCTCTGGAAACACCATATATTTT.